This TCR beta chain originates from a study of blood T cell repertoires in COVID-19. Study in general: Samples of COVID-19 (acute and convalescent) were obtained from the United States, Italy and Spain.

Methods used by the authors: Reference gene primers were amplified, and this amplification served to estimate nucleated cell counts. The assay was immunoSEQ multiplex PCR, and TCRdb's table has in-frame clones only and misses some. V, J and clone size were drawn from that table, and D and trimming were deduced from the DNA. The sample holds under 200,000 clones, roughly 88% seen once. This CDR3 region has 15 residues. V lost 0 bases to trimming and J lost 0 bases; unmatched junction nucleotides: 2. CDR1 is SGHRS, CDR2 YFSETQ, per germline. This sequence joins TRBV5-1 and TRBJ1-2, with 7 bases fitting TRBD1. The sequence was obtained from a man younger than 30 with acute or convalescent COVID-19. Sequenced material: peripheral blood. CDR3 DNA sequence: TGCGCCAGCAGCTTGGATGGGACAGCTAACTATGGCTACACCTTC. This sequence encodes CASSLDGTANYGYTF.